Below, 31 T cell receptor beta chains from the same sample are listed, as sequenced in a study of blood T cell repertoires in COVID-19. Generated by immunoSEQ multiplex PCR, the TCRdb table keeps only in-frame clones and is missing some. The sample has about 87,000 clones; about 89% are singletons. The sample taken for sequencing was peripheral blood. All receptors derive from a human donor with acute or convalescent COVID-19. The donor label of this sample is uncertain.

The table lists this clone with a count of one. The V call is TRBV6-5, the J call TRBJ1-2; 10 bases match TRBD1. Germline CDR1 is MNHEY and CDR2 is SVGAGI. The CDR3 runs 15 residues. Trimming removed 2 bases from V and 3 bases from J; junction bases left unmatched: 3. CDR3 nucleotide sequence: TGTGCCAGCAGTTACCCGGGACAGGGGTACTATGGCTACACCTTC. Encoded protein: CASSYPGQGYYGYTF.

The chain has TRBV30 and TRBJ2-3, with 13 bases identical to TRBD2. Germline V lookup: CDR1 GTSNPN, CDR2 SVGIG (reference sequence). V lost 8 bases to trimming and J lost 9 bases; unmatched junction nucleotides: 8. The CDR3 has 13 residues. The CDR3 loop reads CATLAGGPGTQYF. CDR3 DNA: TGTGCCACACTAGCGGGGGGGCCAGGGACGCAGTATTTT.

The chain has TRBV2 and TRBJ1-5; D not certain. Germline V gene data show CDR1 as SNHLY and CDR2 as FYNNEI. V was shortened by 1 base and J by 2 bases, with 6 bases between the two germline ends. The CDR3 has 14 residues. This chain's CDR3 is CASSEELGNQPQHF. In DNA form, the CDR3 reads TGTGCCAGCAGTGAAGAGCTGGGCAATCAGCCCCAGCATTTT.

The chain employs TRBV7-2 and TRBJ1-5; 8 positions agree with TRBD1. V lost 2 bases, J lost 4 bases, and 13 bases stayed unmatched. The CDR3 contains 18 residues. Per the germline V gene, CDR1 is SGHTA and CDR2 is FQGNSA. The chain's CDR3 is CASSLLGAGTGSNQPQHF. As DNA, the CDR3 is TGTGCCAGCAGCTTATTGGGAGCCGGGACAGGCTCTAATCAGCCCCAGCATTTT.

This chain joins TRBV19 and TRBJ2-2; no firm D call. Germline V gives CDR1 LNHDA, CDR2 SQIVND (reference sequence). The V end lost 8 bases, the J end lost 2 bases, and 15 bases lay between the germline ends. The CDR3 has 15 residues. In nucleotides, the CDR3 is TGTGCCAGTCGACCCGGAGTACTTAACACCGGGGAGCTGTTTTTT. It yields the protein CASRPGVLNTGELFF. The full variable domain, with the rest looked up from reference TRBV19 and TRBJ2-2, is DGGITQSPKYLFRKEGQNVTLSCEQNLNHDAMYWYRQDPGQGLRLIYYSQIVNDFQKGDIAEGYSVSREKKESFPLTVTSAQKNPTAFYLCASRPGVLNTGELFFGEGSRLTVL.

The chain recombines TRBV28 with TRBJ2-7; 8 positions agree with TRBD2. J gave up 0 bases and V 3 bases, and 7 bases lay outside the gene matches. CDR3 size: 16 residues. CDR1 is MDHEN and CDR2 is SYDVKM in the germline V gene. This CDR3 is CASSLVGLAYSYEQYF. The CDR3 DNA reads as TGTGCCAGCAGTTTGGTAGGACTAGCTTACTCCTACGAGCAGTACTTC.

This clone was detected only a few times. The chain recombines TRBV6-5 with TRBJ1-6; D uncertain. Germline CDR1 MNHEY, CDR2 SVGAGI. This CDR3 contains 15 residues. V lost 0 bases and J lost 7, with 10 bases in between. DNA of the CDR3: TGTGCCAGCAGTTACTCTAGTGCGGTCAATTCACCCCTCCACTTT. Amino acids: CASSYSSAVNSPLHF.

This chain joins TRBV7-2 and TRBJ1-6; no firm D call. V was pared by 2 bases and J by 0 bases, with 11 bases between. The germline CDR1 and CDR2 sequences are SGHTA and FQGNSA. The CDR3 is made up of 17 amino acids. CDR3 protein: CASSLTWPSSYNSPLHF. The CDR3 DNA is TGTGCCAGCAGCTTAACCTGGCCTAGCTCCTATAATTCACCCCTCCACTTT.

The chain combines TRBV6-1 with TRBJ1-1; D remains ambiguous. The V end lost 3 bases, the J end lost 5 bases, and 13 bases lay between the germline ends. The CDR3 spans 14 residues. Looked up from germline, CDR1 is MNHNS and CDR2 is SASEGT. CDR3 bases: TGTGCCAGCAGTGAGAATTTATCGAGAACTGAAGCTTTCTTT. It codes for CASSENLSRTEAFF.

This sequence joins TRBV5-1 and TRBJ2-7; 7 nucleotides agree with TRBD1. Germline trimming cut 1 base from V and 2 bases from J; bases unmatched to any gene: 9. Per the germline V gene, CDR1 is SGHRS and CDR2 is YFSETQ. There are 16 residues in the CDR3. CDR3 nucleotide sequence: TGCGCCAGCAGCTTGCCGCGGACAGGCAAACCCTACGAGCAGTACTTC. Residues: CASSLPRTGKPYEQYF.

The chain joins TRBV5-1 to TRBJ1-1; 7 bases map to TRBD1. CDR1 and CDR2 (germline): SGHRS, YFSETQ. The ends lost 7 bases at V and 1 base at J; junction bases unmatched: 7. CDR3 length: 14 amino acids. CDR3 in amino acids: CASGNRGPNTEAFF. In nucleotides, the CDR3 is TGCGCCAGCGGCAACAGGGGCCCGAACACTGAAGCTTTCTTT.

This clone was found once. The rearrangement uses TRBV7-8 and TRBJ1-6; 9 nucleotides line up with TRBD1. The length of the CDR3 is 15 residues. Germline CDR1 is SGHVS and CDR2 is FQNEAQ. Losses at the gene ends were 5 bases for V and 10 bases for J; bases not matched to a gene: 9. CDR3 nucleotide sequence: TGTGCCAGCAGCCTCCGGACAGGGGCGGAATCACCCCTCCACTTT. Translated, it gives CASSLRTGAESPLHF.

This clone has just a few counts. The chain combines TRBV21-1 with TRBJ1-1. TRBV21-1 is annotated as a pseudogene. The CDR3 totals 13 residues. The CDR3 DNA is TGTGCCAGCAGCAAAAGCGGTCGGCAGGAAGCTTTCTTT. This translates into CASSKSGRQEAFF.

The chain carries TRBV5-6 and TRBJ1-6; perhaps TRBD1 as D (6 bases). The CDR3 contains 14 residues. Trimming took off 4 bases at V and 8 bases at J, with 13 bases between the two ends. Germline CDR1 SGHDT, CDR2 YYEEEE. CDR3 sequence reads: CASSRDKRHSPLHF. CDR3 DNA sequence: TGTGCCAGCAGCCGGGACAAGAGGCATTCACCCCTCCACTTT. The full variable domain, completed using reference TRBV5-6 and TRBJ1-6, is DAGVTQSPTHLIKTRGQQVTLRCSPKSGHDTVSWYQQALGQGPQFIFQYYEEEERQRGNFPDRFSGHQFPNYSSELNVNALLLGDSALYLCASSRDKRHSPLHFGNGTRLTVT.

V usage is TRBV6-5 and J usage is TRBJ1-5; D is unclear. V lost 0 bases to trimming and J lost 3 bases, with 9 bases between them. Germline values: CDR1 MNHEY, CDR2 SVGAGI. The CDR3 sequence is 15 residues long. Written as DNA, the CDR3 is TGTGCCAGCAGTTACTCGTTCGGGGACAATCAGCCCCAGCATTTT. Encoded protein: CASSYSFGDNQPQHF.

This chain connects TRBV6-5 to TRBJ2-1; 8 bases match TRBD2. The CDR3 spans 15 residues. J was trimmed by 0 bases and V by 6 bases; bases with no gene match: 4. Germline V gene lookup returns CDR1 MNHEY and CDR2 SVGAGI. Here the CDR3 DNA reads TGTGCCAGCAGGACAAGCGGGGGCTCCTACAATGAGCAGTTCTTC. This sequence encodes CASRTSGGSYNEQFF.

CDR3: CASSLTGQGSSGTQYF. The CDR3 nucleotides are TGTGCCAGCAGCTTAACTGGACAGGGGTCAAGCGGGACCCAGTACTTC. The chain carries TRBV7-2 and TRBJ2-5, with TRBD1 matching over 9 bases. The CDR3 spans 16 residues. V gave up 2 bases and J gave up 7 bases; unmatched junction bases: 11. Germline values: CDR1 SGHTA, CDR2 FQGNSA.

This chain joins TRBV2 and TRBJ2-3; 9 nucleotides align to TRBD1. The CDR3 length is 16 residues. V was clipped by 8 bases and J by 3 bases; unmatched bases: 12. Looked up from germline, CDR1 is SNHLY and CDR2 is FYNNEI. CDR3 nucleotide sequence: TGTGCCAGCGCGACCCCGGGACAGGGCATGACAGATACGCAGTATTTT. Protein sequence: CASATPGQGMTDTQYF.

This chain joins TRBV18 and TRBJ1-1, with a weak D call TRBD1 (6 bases). The CDR3 length is 14 residues. Trimming left V 4 bases short and J 6 bases short, with 15 bases between. Per germline, CDR1 KGHSH and CDR2 LQKENI. DNA of the CDR3: TGTGCCAGCTCACGACAGGACGCCCCGGCTGAAGCTTTCTTT. This encodes CASSRQDAPAEAFF.

This sequence joins TRBV7-9 and TRBJ2-2; D call uncertain. Germline CDR1 reads SEHNR; CDR2 reads FQNEAQ (reference sequence). Trimming left V 1 base short and J 5 bases short, with 8 bases between. The CDR3 covers 14 residues. The CDR3 is CASSLGTLTGELFF. As DNA, the CDR3 is TGTGCCAGCAGCTTAGGAACCCTAACCGGGGAGCTGTTTTTT.

The CDR3 loop is CASSPSGTGGNSPLHF. Here the CDR3 DNA reads TGTGCCAGCAGCCCCTCCGGGACAGGGGGTAATTCACCCCTCCACTTT. The rearrangement links TRBV5-6 to TRBJ1-6, with TRBD1 matching over 11 bases. The CDR3 spans 16 residues. Germline V gene lookup returns CDR1 SGHDT and CDR2 YYEEEE. The V segment lost 4 bases and the J segment 6 bases; nucleotides outside the gene matches: 6.

This chain links TRBV6-5 with TRBJ2-5; 7 bases map to TRBD2. Losses at the gene ends were 10 bases for V and 3 bases for J; bases not matched to a gene: 5. Germline V CDR1 and CDR2: MNHEY, SVGAGI. CDR3 length: 12 amino acids. DNA of the CDR3: TGTGCCACTGGGAGGGGAAAAGAGACCCAGTACTTC. Its translation: CATGRGKETQYF.

V is TRBV15 and J is TRBJ2-1; the D gene is possibly TRBD2 (7 bases). This CDR3 is 16 amino acids long. Germline CDR1 LNHNV, CDR2 YYDKDF (reference sequence). V lost 4 bases, J lost 3 bases, and 16 bases lay in between. CDR3 loop: CATSTRWGGFYNEQFF. CDR3 coding DNA: TGTGCCACCAGCACTCGCTGGGGGGGCTTCTACAATGAGCAGTTCTTC.

This chain connects TRBV11-2 to TRBJ2-5; 8 bases fit TRBD2. The CDR3 consists of 14 residues. Trimming at V came to 3 bases and at J to 3 bases, leaving 3 bases not matched to a gene. Germline V gives CDR1 SGHAT, CDR2 FQNNGV. Here the CDR3 reads CASSFQAGEETQYF. CDR3 nucleotides: TGTGCCAGCAGCTTTCAAGCGGGGGAAGAGACCCAGTACTTC.

The CDR3 coding sequence is TGTGCCAGCAGTTTAATTGGTACAGGGGGGAACCGATACACCTTC. Protein: CASSLIGTGGNRYTF. This sequence joins TRBV27 and TRBJ1-2; TRBD1 agrees at 8 bases. CDR1 is MNHEY, CDR2 SMNVEV, per germline (reference sequence). The V segment lost 2 bases and the J segment 11 bases; nucleotides outside the gene matches: 13. This CDR3 has 15 residues.

The genes are TRBV5-1 and TRBJ1-2, with D possibly being TRBD1 (5 bases). The germline V gene encodes CDR1 SGHRS and CDR2 YFSETQ. Trimming removed 4 bases from V and 2 bases from J, with 12 bases in between. CDR3 length: 14 amino acids. The CDR3 nucleotides read TGCGCCAGCAGCACGGACACCGAAAACTATGGCTACACCTTC. Translating gives CASSTDTENYGYTF.

This clone was seen a single time. The V call is TRBV7-9, the J call TRBJ1-1; D ambiguous. The CDR3 runs 13 residues. Trimming stripped 5 bases from V and 4 bases from J, with 11 bases between. Germline assignment: CDR1 SEHNR and CDR2 FQNEAQ (reference sequence). CDR3 DNA sequence: TGTGCCAGCAGCCCACCCCTCGGCACTGAAGCTTTCTTT. Protein: CASSPPLGTEAFF.

The chain employs TRBV2 and TRBJ1-6; tentative D call: TRBD1 (6 bases). Germline lookup yields CDR1 SNHLY and CDR2 FYNNEI. The CDR3 consists of 14 residues. Trimming pared 4 bases from V and 6 bases from J, leaving 10 bases between. This chain's CDR3 is CASSAQGTNSPLHF. As DNA, the CDR3 is TGTGCCAGCAGTGCACAGGGTACTAATTCACCCCTCCACTTT.

This clone was detected only a few times. J is TRBJ2-3 and V is TRBV7-8; no firm D call. V dropped 1 base and J dropped 5 bases, with 4 bases sitting between them. The CDR3 extends over 12 amino acids. Germline V gene sequence: CDR1 SGHVS, CDR2 FQNEAQ. The DNA for the CDR3 is TGTGCCAGCAGCTTAGTAGAAGATACGCAGTATTTT. It yields the protein CASSLVEDTQYF.

The chain is built from TRBV7-2 and TRBJ1-1; weak D call: TRBD1 (6 bases). This CDR3 has 13 amino acids. V shed 4 bases and J shed 1 base, with 7 bases lying between them. Germline V CDR1 and CDR2: SGHTA, FQGNSA. The CDR3 DNA sequence: TGTGCCAGCAGCTCGGGACAGAACACTGAAGCTTTCTTT. Protein product: CASSSGQNTEAFF. The full variable domain, in which reference TRBV7-2 and TRBJ1-1 provide the parts outside the CDR3, is GAGVSQSPSNKVTEKGKDVELRCDPISGHTALYWYRQSLGQGLEFLIYFQGNSAPDKSGLPSDRFSAERTGGSVSTLTIQRTQQEDSAVYLCASSSGQNTEAFFGQGTRLTVV.

This clone appeared a single time. The rearrangement links TRBV9 to TRBJ1-6; 11 bases are a match to TRBD1. This CDR3 contains 15 residues. V lost 0 bases and J lost 10; bases outside the gene matches: 3. Germline values: CDR1 SGDLS, CDR2 YYNGEE. As DNA, the CDR3 is TGTGCCAGCAGCGTAGCGGGGACAGGGGGGTCACCCCTCCACTTT. Protein product: CASSVAGTGGSPLHF.